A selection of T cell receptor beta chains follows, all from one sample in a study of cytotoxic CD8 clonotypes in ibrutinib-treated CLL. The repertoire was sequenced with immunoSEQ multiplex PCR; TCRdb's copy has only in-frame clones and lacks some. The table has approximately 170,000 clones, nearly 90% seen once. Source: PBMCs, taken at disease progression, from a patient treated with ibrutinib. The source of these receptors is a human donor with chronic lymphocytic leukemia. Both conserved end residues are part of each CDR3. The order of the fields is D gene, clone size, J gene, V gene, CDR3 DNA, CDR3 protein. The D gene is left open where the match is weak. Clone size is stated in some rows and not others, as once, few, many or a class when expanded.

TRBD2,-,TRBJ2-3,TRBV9,TGTGCCAGCAGCGTAGAACTAGCGAGCGATACGCAGTATTTT,CASSVELASDTQYF
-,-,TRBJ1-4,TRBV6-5,TGTGCCAGCAGTACTGACAACGGGAATGAAAAACTGTTTTTT,CASSTDNGNEKLFF
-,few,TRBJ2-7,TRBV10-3,TGTGCCATCAGTGGGACGGATAGCTCCTACGAGCAGTACTTC,CAISGTDSSYEQYF
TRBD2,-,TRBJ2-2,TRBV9,TGTGCCAGCAGCTTTAGCCTTAGCGGGAGGGTGAACACCGGGGAGCTGTTTTTT,CASSFSLSGRVNTGELFF
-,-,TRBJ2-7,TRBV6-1,TGTGCCAGCGTACAGGTGGGCTACGAGCAGTACTTC,CASVQVGYEQYF
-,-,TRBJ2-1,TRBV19,TGTGCCAGCCATGGGTGGCGATCCTACAATGAGCAGTTCTTC,CASHGWRSYNEQFF
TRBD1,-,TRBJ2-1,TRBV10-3,TGTGCCATCAGTGGGGACAGTGAGCAGTTCTTC,CAISGDSEQFF
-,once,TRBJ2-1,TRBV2,TGTGCCAGCAGGGTTCCTAGCGAGACTAACAATGAGCAGTTCTTC,CASRVPSETNNEQFF
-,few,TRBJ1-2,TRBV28,TGTGCCATACAAGCTTCGTCCAGGGCCGTTGGCTACACCTTC,CAIQASSRAVGYTF
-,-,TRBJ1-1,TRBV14,TGTGCCAGCAGCCAAGTCCTTTCTCCAGGATCAGCTTTCTTT,CASSQVLSPGSAFF
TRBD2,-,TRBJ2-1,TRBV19,TGTGCCAGTAGAACAAGAGCGGGAGGGTTAAATTATGAGCAGTTCTTC,CASRTRAGGLNYEQFF
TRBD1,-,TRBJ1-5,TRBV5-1,TGCGCCAGCAGCTTCGGGACAGGCGATCAGCCCCAGCATTTT,CASSFGTGDQPQHF
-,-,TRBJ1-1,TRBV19,TGTGCCAGTAGTATAGTGGGCACCAACACTGAAGCTTTCTTT,CASSIVGTNTEAFF
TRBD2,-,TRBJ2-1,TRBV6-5,TGTGCCAGCAGTCCTGGCGGGACTAGCGGGAGAGAGCAGTTCTTC,CASSPGGTSGREQFF
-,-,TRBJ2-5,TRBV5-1,TGCGCCAGCAGCCAGGCCGGGGAGACCCAGTACTTC,CASSQAGETQYF
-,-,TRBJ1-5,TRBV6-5,TGTGCCAGCAGCCGAAGTGGACGGGGCCAGCAGCCCCAGCATTTT,CASSRSGRGQQPQHF
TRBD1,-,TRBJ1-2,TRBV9,TGTGCCAGCTCTGATACGGGACAGACTAACTATGGCTACACCTTC,CASSDTGQTNYGYTF
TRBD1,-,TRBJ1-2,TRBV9,TGTGCCAGCAGCGGACCCGACGGGACAGTTTCGCGCTACACCTTC,CASSGPDGTVSRYTF
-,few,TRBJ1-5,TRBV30,TGTGCCTGGAGTGGCCTAACTAGCAATCAGCCCCAGCATTTT,CAWSGLTSNQPQHF
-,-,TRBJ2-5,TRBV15,TGTGCCACCAGCAGAGTGGGGGCTAGCGACCAAGAGACCCAGTACTTC,CATSRVGASDQETQYF
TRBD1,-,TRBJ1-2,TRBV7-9,TGTGCCAGCAGCCCTAAGGGACAGTCTAACTATGGCTACACCTTC,CASSPKGQSNYGYTF
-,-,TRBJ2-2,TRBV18,TGTGCCAGCTCGGAGTTAGTTGACGGGGAGCTGTTTTTT,CASSELVDGELFF
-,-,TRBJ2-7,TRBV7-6,TGTGCCAGCAGCTTAGATCAGGGGCGGTACGAGCAGTACTTC,CASSLDQGRYEQYF
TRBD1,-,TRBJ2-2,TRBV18,TGTGCCAGCTCACCTCAGACAGGGGGCCATACAAGAGGGACCGGGGAGCTGTTTTTT,CASSPQTGGHTRGTGELFF
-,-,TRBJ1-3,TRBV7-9,TGTGCCAGCAGCTTAGCCGGAAACACCATATATTTT,CASSLAGNTIYF
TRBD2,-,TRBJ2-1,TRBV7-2,TGTGCCAGCAGCTTAGCCCGGGGGGACAATGAGCAGTTCTTC,CASSLARGDNEQFF
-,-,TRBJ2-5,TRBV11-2,TGTGCCAGCAGCTTGGCATCCCTCGAACGCGAGACCCAGTACTTC,CASSLASLERETQYF
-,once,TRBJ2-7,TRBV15,TGTGCCACCAGTCGAGGGGTCGAGCAGTACTTC,CATSRGVEQYF
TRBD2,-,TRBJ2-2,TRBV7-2,TGTGCCAGCAGCTCTGGACTAGCGGGAGGAAGGGGGACCGGGGAGCTGTTTTTT,CASSSGLAGGRGTGELFF
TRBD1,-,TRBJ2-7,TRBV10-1,TGCGCCAGCAGTGAAGGACAGGGACCCTACGAGCAGTACTTC,CASSEGQGPYEQYF
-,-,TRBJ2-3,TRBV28,TGTGCCAGCAGTTTATTGGCAACCGGCACAGATACGCAGTATTTT,CASSLLATGTDTQYF
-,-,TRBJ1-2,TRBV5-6,TGTGCCAGCAGCTTCCGGGAAGGCTACACCTTC,CASSFREGYTF
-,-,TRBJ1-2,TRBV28,TGTGCCAGCAGCGATCGGACGGGGAACTATGGCTACACCTTC,CASSDRTGNYGYTF
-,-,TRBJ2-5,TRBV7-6,TGTGCCAGCAGCTTTTACCTTGAAGAGACCCAGTACTTC,CASSFYLEETQYF